This is a list of T cell receptor beta chains from one sample in a study of tumor-infiltrating lymphocytes in localized non-small cell lung cancer. Repertoires were generated with immunoSEQ multiplex PCR, while TCRdb's copy carries only in-frame clones and drops some. This sample yields about 9,500 clones, of which roughly 78% are seen a single time; roughly 14% belongs to the top ten. The sequencing sample was made of lung tumor tissue. Receptors originate from a human donor with non-small cell lung cancer. Both conserved end residues are part of each CDR3. D genes are given only for firm matches. The size field is filled for only some rows; it gives once, few, many or a size class.

D gene	V gene	clone size	J gene	CDR3 protein	CDR3 DNA
-	TRBV6-5	-	TRBJ1-1	CASNRLRGTEAFF	TGTGCCAGCAATCGGCTCAGGGGCACTGAAGCTTTCTTT
TRBD1	TRBV5-4	-	TRBJ2-1	CASSEGQNNEQFF	TGTGCCAGCAGCGAGGGACAGAACAATGAGCAGTTCTTC
-	TRBV11-2	-	TRBJ2-7	CASSLVSGGVAYEQYF	TGTGCCAGCAGCTTAGTCTCGGGCGGGGTAGCCTACGAGCAGTACTTC
TRBD1	TRBV11-2	medium-sized	TRBJ1-4	CASSLGQGNEKLFF	TGTGCCAGCAGCTTAGGACAGGGAAATGAAAAACTGTTTTTT
TRBD2	TRBV5-1	-	TRBJ2-5	CASSRAAVAGTETQYF	TGCGCCAGCAGCCGAGCAGCGGTAGCGGGGACAGAGACCCAGTACTTC
-	TRBV4-2	medium-sized	TRBJ1-1	CASEPRGSGAHTEAFF	TGTGCCAGCGAACCTAGGGGATCGGGGGCGCACACTGAAGCTTTCTTT
TRBD1	TRBV6-5	-	TRBJ1-1	CASRLQARDRKKAFF	TGTGCCAGCAGACTTCAAGCACGGGACAGGAAGAAAGCTTTCTTT
TRBD1	TRBV27	-	TRBJ2-7	CASSRGQGAKPAYEQYF	TGTGCCAGCAGTAGAGGACAGGGGGCGAAACCCGCCTACGAGCAGTACTTC
-	TRBV29-1	-	TRBJ2-5	CSGTGTTLETQYF	TGCAGCGGAACAGGGACGACTTTAGAGACCCAGTACTTC
-	TRBV5-1	-	TRBJ2-7	CASSSSSQTGEQYF	TGCGCCAGCAGCTCCTCCAGCCAGACGGGTGAGCAGTACTTC
-	TRBV6-1	-	TRBJ2-5	CASSEAPRPQETQYF	TGTGCCAGCAGTGAAGCGCCGAGACCACAAGAGACCCAGTACTTC
-	TRBV5-6	-	TRBJ1-4	CASSTGWSWEKLFF	TGTGCCAGCAGTACGGGGTGGAGCTGGGAAAAACTGTTTTTT
-	TRBV5-4	-	TRBJ1-3	CASSPWGGASSGNTIYF	TGTGCCAGCAGCCCTTGGGGGGGGGCTAGCTCTGGAAACACCATATATTTT
TRBD1	TRBV10-2	few	TRBJ2-7	CASRNDRATLSEQYF	TGCGCCAGCAGAAACGACAGGGCGACTCTCTCCGAGCAGTACTTC
TRBD2	TRBV19	-	TRBJ2-7	CASSTGTSGSIEQYF	TGTGCCAGTAGTACGGGGACTAGCGGGAGTATCGAGCAGTACTTC